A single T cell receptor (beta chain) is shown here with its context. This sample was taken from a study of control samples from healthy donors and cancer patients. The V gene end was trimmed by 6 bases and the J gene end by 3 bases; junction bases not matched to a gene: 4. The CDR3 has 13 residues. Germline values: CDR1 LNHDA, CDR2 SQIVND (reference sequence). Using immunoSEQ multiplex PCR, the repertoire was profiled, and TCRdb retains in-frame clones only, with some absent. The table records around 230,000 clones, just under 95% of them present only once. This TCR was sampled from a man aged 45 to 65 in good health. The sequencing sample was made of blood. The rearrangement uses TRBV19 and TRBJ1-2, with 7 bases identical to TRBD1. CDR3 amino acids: CASSRQGDYGYTF. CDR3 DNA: TGTGCCAGTAGCCGACAGGGCGACTATGGCTACACCTTC. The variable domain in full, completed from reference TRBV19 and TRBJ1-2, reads DGGITQSPKYLFRKEGQNVTLSCEQNLNHDAMYWYRQDPGQGLRLIYYSQIVNDFQKGDIAEGYSVSREKKESFPLTVTSAQKNPTAFYLCASSRQGDYGYTFGSGTRLTVV.